This is a list of T cell receptor beta chains from one sample in a study of OX40 agonist ivuxolimab in advanced cancers. Profiled with immunoSEQ multiplex PCR; TCRdb holds only in-frame clones, not every one. The sample records 77,000 or so clones, around 83% being singletons. This sample comprised CD4+ or CD8+ T cells sorted from blood, obtained in a trial of the OX40 agonist ivuxolimab. These receptors were obtained from an adult with an advanced solid tumor such as melanoma, head and neck, liver or kidney cancer. CDR3s include the opening cysteine and the closing phenylalanine or tryptophan. A D gene is named only where the DNA matches it firmly. Expanded clones get a size class; other rows say once, few or many, or leave the size out.

>TRBV27|-|TRBJ2-7|-
CASGKPGLSYEQYF
TGTGCCAGCGGGAAACCTGGACTTTCCTACGAGCAGTACTTC
>TRBV7-9|-|TRBJ2-2|few
CASSRGPNLGELFF
TGTGCCAGCAGTCGGGGACCCAACCTCGGGGAGCTGTTTTTT
>TRBV27|-|TRBJ2-3|-
CASSLSRPSTDTQYF
TGTGCCAGCAGTTTATCAAGGCCTAGCACAGATACGCAGTATTTT
>TRBV21-1|-|TRBJ1-3|once
CASSKALGVLDRGDGNTIYF
TGTGCCAGCAGCAAAGCGCTCGGCGTCTTGGACAGGGGAGATGGAAACACCATATATTTT
>TRBV30|-|TRBJ1-2|few
CAWGPPTGGYTF
TGTGCCTGGGGCCCTCCCACGGGAGGCTACACCTTC
>TRBV2|-|TRBJ1-5|medium-sized
CASSKGPNQPQHF
TGTGCCAGCAGTAAGGGCCCCAATCAGCCCCAGCATTTT
>TRBV2|-|TRBJ2-7|-
CASSEQGPSYEQYF
TGTGCCAGCAGTGAACAGGGGCCTTCCTACGAGCAGTACTTC
>TRBV6-4|-|TRBJ2-1|-
CASSEGRWDNEQFF
TGTGCCAGCAGTGAAGGGAGGTGGGACAATGAGCAGTTCTTC
>TRBV2|-|TRBJ2-7|-
CAISGQGLRYEQYF
TGTGCCATTTCAGGGCAGGGGCTTCGGTACGAGCAGTACTTC
>TRBV2|-|TRBJ2-7|-
CASSRGDEQYF
TGTGCCAGCAGTAGGGGGGACGAGCAGTACTTC
>TRBV6-6|TRBD1|TRBJ1-1|-
CASSSTGLNTEAFF
TGTGCCAGCAGTTCGACAGGGCTCAACACTGAAGCTTTCTTT
>TRBV4-1|TRBD2|TRBJ2-1|-
CASSPGLAETYNEQFF
TGCGCCAGCAGCCCGGGACTAGCGGAGACCTACAATGAGCAGTTCTTC
>TRBV11-2|-|TRBJ1-2|-
CASSLDTNYGYTF
TGTGCCAGCAGCTTAGACACTAACTATGGCTACACCTTC
>TRBV6-1|-|TRBJ1-2|-
CASSDEGSNRYGYTF
TGTGCCAGCAGTGACGAAGGGAGCAATCGCTATGGCTACACCTTC
>TRBV4-1|-|TRBJ2-7|-
CASSQESRGWYEQYF
TGCGCCAGCAGCCAAGAGTCACGAGGTTGGTACGAGCAGTACTTC
>TRBV11-3|TRBD1|TRBJ2-3|-
CASSLGDRAGSPAQNTQYF
TGTGCCAGCAGCTTAGGGGACAGGGCGGGTTCCCCGGCACAGAACACGCAGTATTTT
>TRBV10-3|TRBD1|TRBJ2-7|-
CAISGGQGRSSYEQYF
TGTGCCATCAGTGGGGGACAGGGGCGATCCTCCTACGAGCAGTACTTC
>TRBV4-1|-|TRBJ1-2|-
CASSQDRTAKFPNYGYTF
TGCGCCAGCAGCCAAGATCGGACAGCGAAATTTCCTAACTATGGCTACACCTTC